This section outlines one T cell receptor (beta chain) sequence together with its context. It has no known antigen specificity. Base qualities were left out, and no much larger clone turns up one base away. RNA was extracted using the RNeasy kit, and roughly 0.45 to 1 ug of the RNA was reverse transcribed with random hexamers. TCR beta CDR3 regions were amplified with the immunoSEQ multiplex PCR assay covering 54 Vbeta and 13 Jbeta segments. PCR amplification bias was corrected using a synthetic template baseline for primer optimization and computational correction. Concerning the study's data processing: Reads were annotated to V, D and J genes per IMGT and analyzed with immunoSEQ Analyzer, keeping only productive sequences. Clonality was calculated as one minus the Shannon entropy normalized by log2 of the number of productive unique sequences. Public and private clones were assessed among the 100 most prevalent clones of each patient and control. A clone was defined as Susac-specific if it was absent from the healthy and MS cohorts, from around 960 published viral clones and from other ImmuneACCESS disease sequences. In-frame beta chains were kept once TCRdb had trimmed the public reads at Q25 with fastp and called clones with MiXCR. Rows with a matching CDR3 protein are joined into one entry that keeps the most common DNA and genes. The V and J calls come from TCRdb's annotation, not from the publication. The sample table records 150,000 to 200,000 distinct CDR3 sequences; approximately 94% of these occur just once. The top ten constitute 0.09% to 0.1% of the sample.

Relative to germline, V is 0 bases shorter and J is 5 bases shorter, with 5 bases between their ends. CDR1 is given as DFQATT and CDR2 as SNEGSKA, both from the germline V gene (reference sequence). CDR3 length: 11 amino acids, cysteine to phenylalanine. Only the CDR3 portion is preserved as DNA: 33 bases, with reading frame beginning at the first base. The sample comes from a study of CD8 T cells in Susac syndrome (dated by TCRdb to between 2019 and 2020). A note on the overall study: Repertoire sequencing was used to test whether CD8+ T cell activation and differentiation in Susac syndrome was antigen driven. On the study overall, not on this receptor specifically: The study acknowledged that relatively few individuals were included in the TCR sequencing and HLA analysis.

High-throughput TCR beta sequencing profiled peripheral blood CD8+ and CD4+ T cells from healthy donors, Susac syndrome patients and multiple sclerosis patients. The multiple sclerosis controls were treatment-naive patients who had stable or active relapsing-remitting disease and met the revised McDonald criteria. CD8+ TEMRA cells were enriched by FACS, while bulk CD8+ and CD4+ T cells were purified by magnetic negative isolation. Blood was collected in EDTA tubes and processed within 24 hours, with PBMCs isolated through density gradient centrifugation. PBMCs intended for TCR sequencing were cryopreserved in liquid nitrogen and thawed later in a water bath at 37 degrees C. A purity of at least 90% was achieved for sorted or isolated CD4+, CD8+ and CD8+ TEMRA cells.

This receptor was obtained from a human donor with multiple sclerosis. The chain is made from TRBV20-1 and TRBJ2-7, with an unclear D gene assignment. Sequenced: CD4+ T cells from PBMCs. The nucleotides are TGCAGTGCTAGAGACCTCCACGAGCAGTACTTC. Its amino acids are CSARDLHEQYF.